The entry below describes one T cell receptor (beta chain). Antigen unknown. The method was immunoSEQ multiplex PCR; TCRdb's version includes in-frame clones alone and lacks a portion of them. The sample carries around 30,000 clones, approximately 93% recorded once. This sample is drawn from a study of graft-versus-host responses after intestinal transplantation. Looking at the study overall: Among the recipients, transplants were multivisceral, liver-intestinal, or isolated intestinal. Study-wide points: Researchers found GvH clones in recipient marrow, and some showed up first in ileum or blood. High graft-versus-host to host-versus-graft clonal ratios were found in allografts of patients who had graft-donor T cell macrochimerism.

The length of the CDR3 is 13 residues. The germline V and J ends were trimmed by 3 bases and 2 bases, with 8 bases remaining between them. Germline CDR1 and CDR2: SGHTA and FQGNSA. The sequenced sample was PBMCs, obtained around 63 days after intestinal transplant. The clonotype was recovered from a human patient who received an intestinal transplant, so some T cells may come from the graft donor. The chain links TRBV7-2 to TRBJ2-7, with unresolved D. CDR3 sequence reads: CASSFYSAYEQYF. In DNA form, the CDR3 reads TGTGCCAGCAGCTTTTATTCTGCCTACGAGCAGTACTTC.